Presented here are 28 T cell receptor beta chains from one specimen sequenced in a study of B cell selection in AIRE deficiency. Regulatory T cells were sorted as CD4+CD25hiCD127low/negative cells. This table comes from immunoSEQ multiplex PCR, and its TCRdb copy is limited to in-frame clones, with some not included. The table includes approximately 22,000 clones, about 93% detected once. Sequenced input: CD4+CD25+ Tregs sorted from PBMCs. The origin of the receptors is a human donor in good health.

The genes are TRBV6-6 and TRBJ2-7; no clear D. V dropped 5 bases and J dropped 0 bases, with 14 bases sitting between them. Germline loops: CDR1 MNHNY, CDR2 SVGAGI (reference sequence). The CDR3 is 15 amino acids. CDR3 loop: CASSTAGFSSYEQYF. As DNA, the CDR3 is TGTGCCAGCAGTACCGCCGGGTTCAGCTCCTACGAGCAGTACTTC.

The rearrangement joins TRBV18 to TRBJ2-3; D not resolved. This CDR3 has 15 amino acids. V lost 5 bases and J lost 5, with 17 bases in between. CDR1 and CDR2 (germline): KGHSH, LQKENI. CDR3 amino acids: CASSSRKDGGDTQYF. The CDR3 nucleotides are TGTGCCAGCTCATCCCGCAAGGATGGCGGAGATACGCAGTATTTT.

The V call is TRBV5-1, the J call TRBJ2-7; the match to TRBD1 covers 7 bases. The CDR3 loop spans 16 amino acids. With 1 base clipped from V and 1 base from J, the junction kept 8 bases outside the gene matches. CDR1 SGHRS and CDR2 YFSETQ come from the germline V gene. The CDR3 loop reads CASSLLGRGKSYEQYF. In DNA form, the CDR3 reads TGCGCCAGCAGCTTGTTAGGCAGGGGGAAATCCTACGAGCAGTACTTC.

The chain is built from TRBV6-5 and TRBJ1-1; D unclear. This CDR3 contains 12 residues. Trimming shortened V by 7 bases and J by 1 base, and 7 bases separated the two germline ends. Germline-derived CDR1 and CDR2 are MNHEY and SVGAGI. CDR3 coding DNA: TGTGCCAGCATTCCAGCGAACACTGAAGCTTTCTTT. Translating it yields CASIPANTEAFF.

The chain employs TRBV29-1 and TRBJ1-2; 7 bases are shared with TRBD1. Germline V gene lookup returns CDR1 SQVTM and CDR2 ANQGSEA. There are 13 residues in the CDR3. With 4 bases clipped from V and 3 bases from J, the junction kept 5 bases outside the gene matches. This CDR3 reads CSVGLGGDYGYTF. CDR3 nucleotide sequence: TGCAGCGTTGGTTTAGGGGGCGACTATGGCTACACCTTC. The full variable domain, with the rest looked up from reference TRBV29-1 and TRBJ1-2, is SAVISQKPSRDICQRGTSLTIQCQVDSQVTMMFWYRQQPGQSLTLIATANQGSEATYESGFVIDKFPISRPNLTFSTLTVSNMSPEDSSIYLCSVGLGGDYGYTFGSGTRLTVV.

The CDR3 nucleotides read TGTGCCAGCAGTTACGTCGGTAGTAGTAATGAAAAACTGTTTTTT. It specifies CASSYVGSSNEKLFF. J is TRBJ1-4 and V is TRBV6-5, with D hard to call. CDR1 MNHEY and CDR2 SVGAGI come from the germline V gene. The V end was cut by 2 bases, the J end by 4 bases, with 11 bases between. This CDR3 contains 15 residues.

The chain has TRBV4-2 and TRBJ2-7, with TRBD2 identical over 10 bases. This CDR3 is 17 amino acids long. V was clipped by 1 base and J by 7 bases; unmatched bases: 13. Germline CDR1 and CDR2: LGHNA and YNFKEQ. DNA of the CDR3: TGTGCCAGCAGCCAAGTAGGGATGGTGCTAGCGGGAGAAGAGCAGTACTTC. Its protein is CASSQVGMVLAGEEQYF.

The rearrangement joins TRBV23-1 to TRBJ2-5, with D perhaps TRBD2 (5 bases). TRBV23-1 falls under the ORF class, with uncertain function. This CDR3 is 17 amino acids long. Trimming removed 1 base at V and 1 base at J, with 16 bases between. The CDR3 coding sequence is TGCGCCAGCAGTCAATTCCAGGAATTTCGGGGCCAAGAGACCCAGTACTTC. The encoded protein is CASSQFQEFRGQETQYF.

This clone was detected only a few times. The genes are TRBV20-1 and TRBJ1-1; D gene unclear. The V end lost 6 bases, the J end lost 7 bases, and 12 bases lay between the germline ends. The V gene's germline CDR1 is DFQATT and CDR2 SNEGSKA (reference sequence). The CDR3 loop spans 11 amino acids. CDR3 in amino acids: CSAAGSVEAFF. DNA for the CDR3: TGCAGTGCGGCGGGGTCAGTTGAAGCTTTCTTT.

This chain connects TRBV6-6 to TRBJ1-1; D is undetermined. V shed 7 bases and J shed 12 bases, with 15 bases lying between them. This CDR3 region has 11 residues. Germline V gene lookup returns CDR1 MNHNY and CDR2 SVGAGI (reference sequence). CDR3 residues: CASTGSEGSFF. In nucleotides, the CDR3 is TGTGCCAGCACAGGATCTGAAGGGTCTTTCTTT.

The chain employs TRBV5-1 and TRBJ2-1; TRBD2 aligns across 9 bases. Trimming took 6 bases from V and 2 from J; bases not matched to a gene: 6. This CDR3 contains 15 residues. Germline V gene lookup returns CDR1 SGHRS and CDR2 YFSETQ. The CDR3 region is CASMGIAGAYNEQFF. The CDR3 nucleotides are TGCGCCAGCATGGGCATAGCGGGGGCCTACAATGAGCAGTTCTTC.

The CDR3 DNA reads as TGCGCCAGCAGCTTAGGACAGGTAGCAGGAGAGCAGTACTTC. Its protein product is CASSLGQVAGEQYF. The V call is TRBV5-1, the J call TRBJ2-7, with TRBD1 identical over 7 bases. Germline CDR1 SGHRS, CDR2 YFSETQ. The ends lost 2 bases at V and 7 bases at J; junction bases unmatched: 9. The CDR3 totals 14 residues.

To note about this clone: The junction does not match germline at one end; this may be a read error. CDR3 loop: CASSAQGALSSQPQHF. The CDR3, as DNA: TGTGCCAGCAGTGCACAGGGGGCATTAAGCAGTCAGCCCCAGCATTTT. V gene TRBV6-1 combines with J gene TRBJ1-5, with 9 bases aligning to TRBD1. The CDR3 has 16 residues. Germline CDR1 and CDR2: MNHNS and SASEGT.

This clone was recorded once. The chain employs TRBV5-1 and TRBJ2-3; 10 nucleotides align to TRBD2. CDR1 SGHRS and CDR2 YFSETQ come from the germline V gene. The V segment lost 5 bases and the J segment 4 bases; nucleotides outside the gene matches: 4. This CDR3 has 14 residues. CDR3 in DNA: TGCGCCAGCAGGGGACTAGCGAACGCAGATACGCAGTATTTT. As protein: CASRGLANADTQYF.

The chain is built from TRBV6-5 and TRBJ1-2, with D possibly being TRBD1 (5 bases). This CDR3 comprises 14 residues. Trimming took 6 bases from V and 0 from J, leaving 11 bases between them. Germline V gives CDR1 MNHEY, CDR2 SVGAGI. CDR3 DNA sequence: TGTGCCAGCAGGAAAGGGGCAGCTAACTATGGCTACACCTTC. Its translation is CASRKGAANYGYTF.

The chain links TRBV1 to TRBJ1-5. TRBV1 is assigned pseudogene status. The CDR3 runs 20 residues. The CDR3 region has the DNA TGCACCAGCAGCCGGAGGGGTAGGGACCCAAAGATGGAGAGAAATCAGCCCCAGCATTTT. It is translated as CTSSRRGRDPKMERNQPQHF.

This clone was recorded a few times. CDR3 coding DNA: TGTGCCAGCAGCTTGGCGGAGACCCAGTACTTC. Translated, it gives CASSLAETQYF. The chain uses TRBV5-6 and TRBJ2-5; no definite D call. The germline CDR1 and CDR2 sequences are SGHDT and YYEEEE. This CDR3 is 11 amino acids long. V lost 0 bases to trimming and J lost 5 bases, with 2 bases between them. Supplemented by reference TRBV5-6 and TRBJ2-5, the full variable domain reads DAGVTQSPTHLIKTRGQQVTLRCSPKSGHDTVSWYQQALGQGPQFIFQYYEEEERQRGNFPDRFSGHQFPNYSSELNVNALLLGDSALYLCASSLAETQYFGPGTRLLVL.

The gene calls are TRBV19 and TRBJ2-3, with 10 positions matching TRBD2. V lost 6 bases and J lost 5; bases outside the gene matches: 8. Germline loops: CDR1 LNHDA, CDR2 SQIVND (reference sequence). CDR3 length: 15 residues. The CDR3 protein is CASSDSGTSVDTQYF. The CDR3 DNA is TGTGCCAGTAGCGATTCCGGGACTAGCGTAGATACGCAGTATTTT.

Only one count was recorded for this clone. This chain connects TRBV9 to TRBJ2-2; 9 bases fit TRBD2. CDR1 is SGDLS and CDR2 is YYNGEE in the germline V gene. The J segment lost 1 base and the V segment lost 4 bases, leaving 5 bases of the junction unmatched. CDR3 length: 16 amino acids. The CDR3 sequence is CASSPYSGRNTGELFF. The CDR3 DNA is TGTGCCAGCAGCCCCTATAGCGGGAGGAACACCGGGGAGCTGTTTTTT.

The CDR3 DNA is TGTGCCAGCTCACCAACCGGGACAGGACTTTACGAGCAGTACTTC. It is translated as CASSPTGTGLYEQYF. This chain connects TRBV18 to TRBJ2-7; 8 nucleotides line up with TRBD1. CDR3 length equals 15 residues. Trimming cost V 2 bases and J 4 bases; bases outside gene matches: 7. The germline V gene encodes CDR1 KGHSH and CDR2 LQKENI.

This rearrangement joins TRBV5-6 to TRBJ1-2; weak D call: TRBD1 (5 bases). The germline V gene encodes CDR1 SGHDT and CDR2 YYEEEE. This CDR3 spans 14 amino acids. V gave up 2 bases and J gave up 2 bases, with 10 bases separating them. The CDR3 region is CASSFGSGNYGYTF. The CDR3 nucleotides are TGTGCCAGCAGCTTTGGCTCAGGGAACTATGGCTACACCTTC.

The chain links TRBV10-3 to TRBJ2-1; D is perhaps TRBD1 (5 bases). V was shortened by 6 bases and J by 1 base, with 13 bases between the two germline ends. Looked up from germline, CDR1 is ENHRY and CDR2 is SYGVKD. This CDR3 comprises 15 residues. The CDR3 spells CAIRNQGPSYNEQFF. The CDR3 DNA is TGTGCCATCAGAAACCAGGGCCCTTCCTACAATGAGCAGTTCTTC.

This chain joins TRBV5-5 and TRBJ1-2, with 8 bases that match TRBD1. The CDR3 consists of 13 residues. V lost 3 bases and J lost 8; bases outside the gene matches: 6. Germline CDR1 is SGHKS and CDR2 is YYEKEE (reference sequence). The CDR3 DNA reads TGTGCCAGCAGCTCCCGGACAGGGAACGGCTACACCTTC. Translating gives CASSSRTGNGYTF.

This chain links TRBV6-1 with TRBJ1-5; no clear D gene. Germline CDR1 reads MNHNS; CDR2 reads SASEGT. The length of the CDR3 is 14 residues. The germline V and J ends were trimmed by 1 base and 4 bases, with 8 bases remaining between them. The CDR3 is CASSEGSFNQPQHF. For the CDR3, the DNA is TGTGCCAGCAGTGAAGGAAGTTTTAATCAGCCCCAGCATTTT.

The V call is TRBV18, the J call TRBJ1-2, with 7 nucleotides matching TRBD1. Trimming cost V 1 base and J 5 bases; bases outside gene matches: 7. CDR1 KGHSH and CDR2 LQKENI come from the germline V gene. This CDR3 has 15 amino acids. The CDR3 here is CASSPRSGDSYGYTF. As DNA, the CDR3 is TGTGCCAGCTCACCACGATCGGGGGACAGTTATGGCTACACCTTC.

The chain combines TRBV29-1 with TRBJ2-7, with no clear D. V was cut by 7 bases and J by 3 bases, with 10 bases left in between. CDR1 and CDR2 (germline): SQVTM, ANQGSEA. The CDR3 contains 11 residues. The CDR3 reads CSALLIYEQYF. The DNA for the CDR3 is TGCAGCGCCCTCCTAATCTACGAGCAGTACTTC.

This sequence joins TRBV2 and TRBJ1-3; D is perhaps TRBD1 (5 bases). Between the trimmed V and J ends, which lost 7 bases and 0 bases, there was a span of 10 bases. The CDR3 covers 14 residues. Germline V gene data show CDR1 as SNHLY and CDR2 as FYNNEI. As DNA, the CDR3 is TGTGCCAGCAAGATGACAGTCTCTGGAAACACCATATATTTT. Its translation is CASKMTVSGNTIYF.

The CDR3 sequence: CASSASTGGGGELFF. DNA of the CDR3: TGTGCCAGCAGCGCATCGACAGGGGGTGGCGGGGAGCTGTTTTTT. The chain combines TRBV5-8 with TRBJ2-2, with 9 nucleotides matching TRBD1. The junction had 8 bases not matched to a gene; V was cut back by 4 bases and J by 7 bases. The CDR3 is 15 amino acids. CDR1 SGHTS and CDR2 YDEGEE come from the germline V gene.